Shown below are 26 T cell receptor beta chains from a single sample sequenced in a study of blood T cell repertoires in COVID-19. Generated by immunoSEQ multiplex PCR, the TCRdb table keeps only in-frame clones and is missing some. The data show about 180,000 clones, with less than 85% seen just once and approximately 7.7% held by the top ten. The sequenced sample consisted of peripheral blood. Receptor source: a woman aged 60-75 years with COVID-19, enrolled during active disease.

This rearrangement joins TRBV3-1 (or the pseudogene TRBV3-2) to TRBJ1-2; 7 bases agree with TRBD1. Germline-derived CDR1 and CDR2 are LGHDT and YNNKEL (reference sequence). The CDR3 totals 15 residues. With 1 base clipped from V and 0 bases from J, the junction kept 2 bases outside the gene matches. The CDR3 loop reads CASSQAGTANYGYTF. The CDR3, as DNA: TGTGCCAGCAGCCAAGCAGGGACAGCTAACTATGGCTACACCTTC.

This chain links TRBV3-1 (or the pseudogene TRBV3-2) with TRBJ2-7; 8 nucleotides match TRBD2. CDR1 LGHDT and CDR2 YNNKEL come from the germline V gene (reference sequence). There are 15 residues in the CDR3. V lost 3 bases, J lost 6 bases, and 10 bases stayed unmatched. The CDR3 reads CASSQTSAFLSEQYF. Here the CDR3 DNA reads TGTGCCAGCAGCCAGACTAGCGCCTTCTTGAGCGAGCAGTACTTC.

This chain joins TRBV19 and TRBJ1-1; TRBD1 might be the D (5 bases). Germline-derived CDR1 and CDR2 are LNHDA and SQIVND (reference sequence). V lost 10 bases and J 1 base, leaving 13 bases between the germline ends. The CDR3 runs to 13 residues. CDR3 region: CATFRQTNTEAFF. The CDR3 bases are TGTGCCACCTTCCGACAGACGAACACTGAAGCTTTCTTT.

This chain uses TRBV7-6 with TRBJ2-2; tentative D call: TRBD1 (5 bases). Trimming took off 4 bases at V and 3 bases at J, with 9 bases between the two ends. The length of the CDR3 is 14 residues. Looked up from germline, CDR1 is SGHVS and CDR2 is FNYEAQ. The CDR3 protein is CASSYPRDTGELFF. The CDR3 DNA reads TGTGCCAGCAGCTACCCCAGGGACACCGGGGAGCTGTTTTTT.

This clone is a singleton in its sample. The CDR3 region is CASSLRGIGTDTQYF. CDR3 coding DNA: TGCGCCAGCAGCTTGCGGGGGATAGGCACAGATACGCAGTATTTT. This rearrangement joins TRBV5-1 to TRBJ2-3; tentative D call: TRBD2 (6 bases). Germline CDR1 SGHRS, CDR2 YFSETQ. Deletions cut 1 base from V and 1 base from J, with 10 bases between. The CDR3 runs 15 residues.

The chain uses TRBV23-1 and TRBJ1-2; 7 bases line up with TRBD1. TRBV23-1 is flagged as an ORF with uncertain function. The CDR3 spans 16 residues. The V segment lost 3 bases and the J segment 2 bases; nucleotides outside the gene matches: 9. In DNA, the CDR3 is TGCGCCAGCAGTCACCCGGGAGACAGGGAGAACTATGGCTACACCTTC. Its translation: CASSHPGDRENYGYTF.

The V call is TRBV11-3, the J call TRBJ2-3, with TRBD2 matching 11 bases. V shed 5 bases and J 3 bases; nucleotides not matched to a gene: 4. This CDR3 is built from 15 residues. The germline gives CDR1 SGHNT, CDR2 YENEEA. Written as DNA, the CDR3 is TGTGCCAGCAGCGCAGGGACTAGCGGAACAGATACGCAGTATTTT. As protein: CASSAGTSGTDTQYF.

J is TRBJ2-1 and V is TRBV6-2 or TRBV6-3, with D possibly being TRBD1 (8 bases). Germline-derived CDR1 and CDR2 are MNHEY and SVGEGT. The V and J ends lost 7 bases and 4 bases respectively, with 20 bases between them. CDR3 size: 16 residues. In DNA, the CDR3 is TGTGCCAGCACCCCCAACAGGGGGGGCCTGTACAATGAGCAGTTCTTC. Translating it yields CASTPNRGGLYNEQFF.

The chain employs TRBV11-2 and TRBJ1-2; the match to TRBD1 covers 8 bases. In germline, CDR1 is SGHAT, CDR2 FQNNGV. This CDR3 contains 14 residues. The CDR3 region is CAVGQGGRLYGYTF. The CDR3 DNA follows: TGTGCAGTTGGACAGGGCGGACGTCTCTATGGCTACACCTTC.

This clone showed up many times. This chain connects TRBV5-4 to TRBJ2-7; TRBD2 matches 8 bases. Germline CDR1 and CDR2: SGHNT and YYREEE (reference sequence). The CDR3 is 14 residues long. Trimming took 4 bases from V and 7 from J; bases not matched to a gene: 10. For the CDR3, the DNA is TGTGCCAGCAGCCATCCCAGTAGCGGGATGGAGCAGTACTTC. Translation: CASSHPSSGMEQYF.

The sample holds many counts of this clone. CDR3 protein: CASSFGGGRAIGETQYF. CDR3 coding DNA: TGTGCCAGCAGCTTCGGCGGCGGGAGGGCCATTGGAGAGACCCAGTACTTC. The V and J genes are TRBV9 and TRBJ2-5, with TRBD2 matching over 9 bases. The CDR3 consists of 17 residues. The J segment lost 4 bases and the V segment lost 4 bases, leaving 14 bases of the junction unmatched. Germline V gene lookup returns CDR1 SGDLS and CDR2 YYNGEE.

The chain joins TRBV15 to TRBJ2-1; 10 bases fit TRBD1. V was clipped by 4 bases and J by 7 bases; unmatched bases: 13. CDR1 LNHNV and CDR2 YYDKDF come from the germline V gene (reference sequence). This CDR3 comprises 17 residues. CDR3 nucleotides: TGTGCCACCAGCACCGGTCGACAGGGGGCCCGTTCGAATGAGCAGTTCTTC. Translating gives CATSTGRQGARSNEQFF.

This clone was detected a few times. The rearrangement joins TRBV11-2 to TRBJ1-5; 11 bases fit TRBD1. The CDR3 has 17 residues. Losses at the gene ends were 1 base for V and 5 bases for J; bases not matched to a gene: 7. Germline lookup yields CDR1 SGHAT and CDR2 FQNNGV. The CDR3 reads CASSLGSRGQGDQPQHF. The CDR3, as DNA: TGTGCCAGCAGCTTAGGCTCCCGGGGACAGGGGGATCAGCCCCAGCATTTT.

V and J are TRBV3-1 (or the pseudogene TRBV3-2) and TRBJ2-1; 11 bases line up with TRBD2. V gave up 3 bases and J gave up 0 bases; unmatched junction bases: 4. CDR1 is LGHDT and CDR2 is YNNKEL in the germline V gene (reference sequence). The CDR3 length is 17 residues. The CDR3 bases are TGTGCCAGCAGCCAGACTAGCGGGGTCTTCTCCTACAATGAGCAGTTCTTC. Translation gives CASSQTSGVFSYNEQFF.

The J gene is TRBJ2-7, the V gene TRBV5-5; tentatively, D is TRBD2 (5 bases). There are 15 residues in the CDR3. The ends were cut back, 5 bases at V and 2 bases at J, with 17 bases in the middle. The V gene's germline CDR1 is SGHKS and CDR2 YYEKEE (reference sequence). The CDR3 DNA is TGTGCCAGCAGTGTCCTTCCCACCGGGGCCTACGAGCAGTACGTC. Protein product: CASSVLPTGAYEQYV.

CDR3 residues: CASSIDLRFNNEQFF. The CDR3 bases are TGTGCCAGTAGTATAGATCTGAGGTTTAACAATGAGCAGTTCTTC. The chain combines TRBV19 with TRBJ2-1; no firm D call. The CDR3 extends over 15 amino acids. V was pared by 0 bases and J by 5 bases, with 11 bases between. Germline CDR1 LNHDA, CDR2 SQIVND (reference sequence). The complete variable domain, with remaining parts taken from reference TRBV19 and TRBJ2-1, reads DGGITQSPKYLFRKEGQNVTLSCEQNLNHDAMYWYRQDPGQGLRLIYYSQIVNDFQKGDIAEGYSVSREKKESFPLTVTSAQKNPTAFYLCASSIDLRFNNEQFFGPGTRLTVL.

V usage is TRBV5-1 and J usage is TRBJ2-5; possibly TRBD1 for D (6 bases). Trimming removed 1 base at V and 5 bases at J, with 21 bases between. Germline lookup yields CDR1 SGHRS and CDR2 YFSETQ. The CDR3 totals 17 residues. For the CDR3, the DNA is TGCGCCAGCAGCTTGAGCCGCTTCACAGGGTATCTGGAGACCCAGTACTTC. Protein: CASSLSRFTGYLETQYF.

The CDR3 spells CASSPDRIVYEQYF. The CDR3 DNA follows: TGTGCCAGCAGTCCGGACAGGATTGTCTACGAGCAGTACTTC. The rearrangement links TRBV28 to TRBJ2-7, with 7 bases matching TRBD1. CDR1 is MDHEN and CDR2 is SYDVKM in the germline V gene. J was trimmed by 3 bases and V by 5 bases; bases with no gene match: 7. The CDR3 spans 14 residues.

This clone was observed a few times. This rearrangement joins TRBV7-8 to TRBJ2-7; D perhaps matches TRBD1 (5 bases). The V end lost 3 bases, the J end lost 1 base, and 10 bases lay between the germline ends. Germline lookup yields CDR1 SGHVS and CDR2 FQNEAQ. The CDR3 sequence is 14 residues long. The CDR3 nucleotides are TGTGCCAGCAGCTTCGGTCCAGGGTCCTACGAGCAGTACTTC. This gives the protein CASSFGPGSYEQYF.

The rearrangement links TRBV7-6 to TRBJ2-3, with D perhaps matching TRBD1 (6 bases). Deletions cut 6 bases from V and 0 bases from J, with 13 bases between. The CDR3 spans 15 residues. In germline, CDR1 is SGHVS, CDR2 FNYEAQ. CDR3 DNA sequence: TGTGCCAGCAGAGCTCAGGGGAGCAGCACAGATACGCAGTATTTT. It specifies CASRAQGSSTDTQYF.

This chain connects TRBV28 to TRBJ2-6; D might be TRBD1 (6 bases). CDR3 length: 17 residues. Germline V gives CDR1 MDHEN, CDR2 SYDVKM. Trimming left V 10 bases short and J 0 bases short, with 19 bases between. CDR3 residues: CATLSPLRGSGANVLTF. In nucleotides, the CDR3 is TGTGCCACCCTCTCCCCCCTCAGGGGCTCTGGGGCCAACGTCCTGACTTTC.

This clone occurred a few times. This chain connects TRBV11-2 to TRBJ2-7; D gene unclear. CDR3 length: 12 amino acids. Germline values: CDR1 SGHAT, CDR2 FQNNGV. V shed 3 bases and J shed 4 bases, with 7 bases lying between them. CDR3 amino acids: CASSFSNYEQYV. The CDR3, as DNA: TGTGCCAGCAGCTTTTCTAATTACGAGCAGTACGTC.

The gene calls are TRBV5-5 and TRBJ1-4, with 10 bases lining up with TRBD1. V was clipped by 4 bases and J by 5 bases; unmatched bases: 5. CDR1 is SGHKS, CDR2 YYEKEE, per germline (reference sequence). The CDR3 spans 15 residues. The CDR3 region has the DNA TGTGCCAGCAGCCGACCGGGACAGGGGAATGAAAAACTGTTTTTT. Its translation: CASSRPGQGNEKLFF. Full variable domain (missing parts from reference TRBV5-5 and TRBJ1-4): DAGVTQSPTHLIKTRGQQVTLRCSPISGHKSVSWYQQVLGQGPQFIFQYYEKEERGRGNFPDRFSARQFPNYSSELNVNALLLGDSALYLCASSRPGQGNEKLFFGSGTQLSVL.

The CDR3 coding sequence is TGTGCCAGCAGTCGGGAGGGGAGACAGCAAGAGACCCAGTACTTC. Encoded protein: CASSREGRQQETQYF. The rearrangement links TRBV27 to TRBJ2-5, with TRBD2 identical over 8 bases. Germline values: CDR1 MNHEY, CDR2 SMNVEV (reference sequence). After removal of 5 bases from V and 2 bases from J, the junction contained 7 bases not matched to a gene. This CDR3 is 15 amino acids long.

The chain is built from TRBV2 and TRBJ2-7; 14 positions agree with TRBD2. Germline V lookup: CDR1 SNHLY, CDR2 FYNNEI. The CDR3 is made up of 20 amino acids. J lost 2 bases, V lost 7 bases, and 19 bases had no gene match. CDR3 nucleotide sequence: TGTGCCAGCAATAACCCCGGACAGGGACTAGCGGGAGTAAGTCCCTACGAGCAGTACTTC. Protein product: CASNNPGQGLAGVSPYEQYF.

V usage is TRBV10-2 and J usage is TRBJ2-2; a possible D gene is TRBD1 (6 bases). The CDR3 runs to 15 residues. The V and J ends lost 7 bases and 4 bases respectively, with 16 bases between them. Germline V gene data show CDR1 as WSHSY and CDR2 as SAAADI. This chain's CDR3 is CASTLTGSLTGELFF. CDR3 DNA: TGCGCCAGCACCCTGACAGGATCCCTCACCGGGGAGCTGTTTTTT.